This TCR beta chain is from a study of cytomegalovirus exposure and HLA in healthy donors. The germline gives CDR1 MNHEY, CDR2 SVGAGI. Trimming removed 1 base from V and 2 bases from J, with 7 bases in between. CDR3 length equals 14 residues. In the PCR, 60 Vbeta and 13 Jbeta primers were used. Repertoires were generated with immunoSEQ multiplex PCR, while TCRdb's copy carries only in-frame clones and drops some. This sample has roughly 100,000 clones, with approximately 82% found just once. The sequenced sample consisted of PBMCs. V is TRBV6-5 and J is TRBJ2-3; D is ambiguous. This receptor was taken from a female donor in good health and CMV-seropositive. CDR3 in DNA: TGTGCCAGCAGTTACTTGGCGGTCACAGATACGCAGTATTTT. Translation gives CASSYLAVTDTQYF.